This T cell receptor (beta chain) stems from a study of T-cell reconstitution after alpha-beta-depleted transplantation in children. Study findings and constraints: T cells produced anew were the main source of T-cell counts and diversity one year after transplant.

The length of the CDR3 is 13 residues. Trimming took off 7 bases at V and 6 bases at J, with 18 bases between the two ends. The V gene's germline CDR1 is SQVTM and CDR2 ANQGSEA. Preparation of the TCRbeta library used unique molecular identifiers. TCRdb re-called the PCR reads with MiXCR, one entry per CDR3 protein. The table records 200,000 or so distinct CDR3 sequences, roughly 6.3% of them present only once. This clonotype was counted many times. Its target is not known. The TCR originated in a girl under three years old with combined immunodeficiency, due to receive a stem cell transplant. The chain combines TRBV29-1 with TRBJ1-2; D possibly corresponds to TRBD1 (5 bases). Specimen: PBMCs, collected before TCRalphabeta/CD19-depleted stem cell transplant. The CDR3 nucleotides are TGCAGCGGCAAGACAGTTCGAGAGGATGGCTACACCTTC. It yields the protein CSGKTVREDGYTF.